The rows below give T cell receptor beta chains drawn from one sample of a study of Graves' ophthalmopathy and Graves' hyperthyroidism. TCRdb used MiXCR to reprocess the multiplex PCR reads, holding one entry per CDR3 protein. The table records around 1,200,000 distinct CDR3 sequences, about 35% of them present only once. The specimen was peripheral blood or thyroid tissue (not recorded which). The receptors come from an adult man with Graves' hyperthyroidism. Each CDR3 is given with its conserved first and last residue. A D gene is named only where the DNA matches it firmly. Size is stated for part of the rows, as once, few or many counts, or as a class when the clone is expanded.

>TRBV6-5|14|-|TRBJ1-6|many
TGTGCCAGCAGTTATGGGCCACGAGCCACACCCCTCCACTTT
CASSYGPRATPLHF
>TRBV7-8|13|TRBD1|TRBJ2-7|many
TGTGCCAGCAGCTTAGAAGGACAGGGAGAGCAGTACTTC
CASSLEGQGEQYF
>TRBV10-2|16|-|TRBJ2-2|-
TGCGCCAGCAGTGACTCCGGGCAGGGTAACACCGGGGAGCTGTTTTTT
CASSDSGQGNTGELFF
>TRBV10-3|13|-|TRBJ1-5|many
TGTGCCATCAGTGAGTCTTGGAATCAGCCCCAGCATTTT
CAISESWNQPQHF
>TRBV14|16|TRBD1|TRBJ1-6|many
TGTGCCAGCAGCCACGACCGGGACAGGAATAATTCACCCCTCCACTTT
CASSHDRDRNNSPLHF
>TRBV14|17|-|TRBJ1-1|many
TGTGCCAGCTCGAATGTGGGGGCGCTGATGGTGAACACTGAAGCTTTCTTT
CASSNVGALMVNTEAFF
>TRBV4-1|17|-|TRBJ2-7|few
TGCGCCAGCAGCCAAGAAGAGAGGCGGGATTCAAACTACGAGCAGTACTTC
CASSQEERRDSNYEQYF
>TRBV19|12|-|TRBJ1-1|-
TGTGCCAGGGACGGCATGAACACTGAAGCTTTCTTT
CARDGMNTEAFF
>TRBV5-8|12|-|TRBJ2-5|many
TGTGCCAGCGGGATGGAGGCAGAGACCCAGTACTTC
CASGMEAETQYF
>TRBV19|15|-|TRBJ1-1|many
TGTGCCAGTAGCAGCCGGCCAACAGGGAACACTGAAGCTTTCTTT
CASSSRPTGNTEAFF
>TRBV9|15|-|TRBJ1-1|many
TGTGCCAGCAGCCCCGGTGAATGGCTCGGCACTGAAGCTTTCTTT
CASSPGEWLGTEAFF
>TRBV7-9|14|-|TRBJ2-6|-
TGTGCCCTACAGGCAGGGGTTGGGGCCAACGTCCTGACTTTC
CALQAGVGANVLTF
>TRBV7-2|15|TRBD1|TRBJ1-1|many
TGTGCCAGCAGCTCTAACAGGGGATCGTTGACTGAAGCTTTCTTT
CASSSNRGSLTEAFF
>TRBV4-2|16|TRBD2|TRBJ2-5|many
TGTGCCAGCAGCCAAGATGGAGCGGGAGCTGTCGAGACCCAGTACTTC
CASSQDGAGAVETQYF
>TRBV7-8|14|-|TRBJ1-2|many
TGTGCCAGCAGCTTAGAGATCAGAGACTATGGCTACACCTTC
CASSLEIRDYGYTF
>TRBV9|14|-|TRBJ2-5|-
TGTGCCAGCTCACCACCGGGGACACGAGAGACCCAGTACTTC
CASSPPGTRETQYF
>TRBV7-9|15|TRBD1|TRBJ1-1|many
TGTGCCAGCAGCCAGGGACAGGGGGCAAAAATCGAAGCTTTCTTT
CASSQGQGAKIEAFF
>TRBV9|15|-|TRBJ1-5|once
TGTGCCAGCAGCGTAGTGAGGGGGAGCAATCAGCCCCAGCATTTT
CASSVVRGSNQPQHF
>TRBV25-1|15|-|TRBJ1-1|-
TGTGCCACTGCACCCTCGGGGCAAGAAGACACTGAAGCTTTCTTT
CATAPSGQEDTEAFF
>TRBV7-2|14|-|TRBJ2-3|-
TGCGCCAGCAGCCAAGATCTATCCGCAGATACGCAGTATTTT
CASSQDLSADTQYF
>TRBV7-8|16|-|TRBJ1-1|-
TGTGCCAGCAGCCGTGAACAAGTCTGGGGGGCTTCTGAAGCTTTCTTT
CASSREQVWGASEAFF
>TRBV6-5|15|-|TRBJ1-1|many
TGTGCCAGCAGTTACTCGACTTGGATGAACACTGAAGCTTTCTTT
CASSYSTWMNTEAFF
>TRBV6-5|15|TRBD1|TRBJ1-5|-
TGTGCCAGCAGTTACACGACAGGGTCCGATCAGCCCCAGCATTTT
CASSYTTGSDQPQHF
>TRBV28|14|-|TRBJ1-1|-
TGTGCCAGCAAGTCGGGTGGTCGGAACACTGAAGCTTTCTTT
CASKSGGRNTEAFF
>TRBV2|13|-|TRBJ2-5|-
TGTGCCAGCACCACTGGACAAATGGAGACCCAGTACTTC
CASTTGQMETQYF
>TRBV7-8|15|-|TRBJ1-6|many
TGTGCCAGCAGCCCTGACCTGGGCTATAATTCACCCCTCCACTTT
CASSPDLGYNSPLHF
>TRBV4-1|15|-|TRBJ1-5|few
TGCGCCAGCAGCCAAGGACAGTTTAGCAATCAGCCCCAGCATTTT
CASSQGQFSNQPQHF
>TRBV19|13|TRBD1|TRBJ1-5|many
TGTGCCAGTACGACAGGGTTCCCGCAGCCCCAGCATTTT
CASTTGFPQPQHF
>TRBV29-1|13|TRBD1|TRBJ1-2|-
TGCAGCGTTGAAAACAGGGGGCTTTATGGCTACACCTTC
CSVENRGLYGYTF
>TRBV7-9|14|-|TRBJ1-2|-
TGTGCCAGTTCGGCGACAGTGGCTAACTATGGCTACACCTTC
CASSATVANYGYTF
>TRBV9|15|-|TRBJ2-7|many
TGTGCCAGCAGCGTAAGTGGCAGGGCCTCCTACGAGCAGTACTTC
CASSVSGRASYEQYF
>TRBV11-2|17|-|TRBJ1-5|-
TGTGCCAGCAGCTTGACTTCGGGGATTGACAGCAATCAGCCCCAGCATTTT
CASSLTSGIDSNQPQHF
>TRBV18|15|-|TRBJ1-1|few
TGTGCCAGCTCACCGGGGACATCTACAGGGACTGAAGCTTTCTTT
CASSPGTSTGTEAFF
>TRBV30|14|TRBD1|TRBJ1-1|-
TGTGCCTGGAGTGACGGACAGGGGTACACTGAAGCTTTCTTT
CAWSDGQGYTEAFF
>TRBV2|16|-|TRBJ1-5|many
TGTGCCAGCAGCGCCCCCTTACAGAAGAGCAATCAGCCCCAGCATTTT
CASSAPLQKSNQPQHF
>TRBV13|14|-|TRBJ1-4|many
TGTGCCAGCAGCTCCCTCCGGTTGGGGGGAAAACTGTTTTTT
CASSSLRLGGKLFF
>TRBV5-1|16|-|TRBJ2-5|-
TGCGCCAGCAGATGGGGTCAGGGCCAAATACAAGAGACCCAGTACTTC
CASRWGQGQIQETQYF
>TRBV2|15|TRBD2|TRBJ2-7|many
TGTGCCAGCAGTGAATTAGCCAGCGGGAGGGACGAGCAGTACTTC
CASSELASGRDEQYF
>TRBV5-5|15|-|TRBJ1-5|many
TGTGCCAGCAGCTTGTCGGGGTATCGCAATCAGCCCCAGCATTTT
CASSLSGYRNQPQHF
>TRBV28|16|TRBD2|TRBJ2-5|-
TGTGCCAGCAGTTCACATAGCGGGGGGCTACAAGAGACCCAGTACTTC
CASSSHSGGLQETQYF
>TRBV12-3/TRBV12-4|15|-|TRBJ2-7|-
TGTGCCAGCACCGTCAGTGATAGCAGCTCCTACGAGCAGTACTTC
CASTVSDSSSYEQYF
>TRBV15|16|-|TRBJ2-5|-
TGTGCCACCAGCAGAGTGTCAGGGCCAGGTTCGGAGACCCAGTACTTC
CATSRVSGPGSETQYF
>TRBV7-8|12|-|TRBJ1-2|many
TGTGCCAGCAGCTTAGCAGGGGAAGGCTACACCTTC
CASSLAGEGYTF
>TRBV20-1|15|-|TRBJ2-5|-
TGCAGTGCCACACCTCAGGGAGGACCCAAAGAGACCCAGTACTTC
CSATPQGGPKETQYF
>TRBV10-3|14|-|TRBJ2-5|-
TGTGCCATCGGGAAGGGACACCTCCAAGAGACCCAGTACTTC
CAIGKGHLQETQYF